This entry lists 23 T cell receptor beta chains sequenced from one sample in a study of memory CD4+ T cells and cytomegalovirus serostatus. Single viable CD3+CD4+CD8-CD45RO+ cells were sorted as the memory CD4+ T cells. Repertoires were generated with immunoSEQ multiplex PCR, while TCRdb's copy carries only in-frame clones and drops some. The table records tens of thousands of clones, 60% to 80% of them present only once. Sequencing was carried out using memory CD4+ T cells from blood. The receptor source for this set is an adult in good health and CMV-seronegative.

The rearrangement joins TRBV9 to TRBJ1-1, with D tentatively TRBD1 (5 bases). The length of the CDR3 is 17 residues. Trimming removed 0 bases from V and 4 bases from J, with 19 bases in between. Germline loops: CDR1 SGDLS, CDR2 YYNGEE. The DNA for the CDR3 is TGTGCCAGCAGCGTAGAGGGGCGCGGTATCCGAAGCACTGAAGCTTTCTTT. Its translation is CASSVEGRGIRSTEAFF.

This clone was seen only a few times. This chain connects TRBV7-9 to TRBJ2-3, with 8 bases identical to TRBD2. Unmatched junction bases numbered 12, after V lost 4 bases and J lost 6 bases. The germline gives CDR1 SEHNR, CDR2 FQNEAQ (reference sequence). The CDR3 length is 16 residues. The CDR3 sequence: CASSSSRRGGADTQYF. The CDR3 DNA reads as TGTGCCAGCAGCTCGTCCCGTCGGGGGGGGGCTGATACGCAGTATTTT. The entire variable domain, with the rest obtained from reference TRBV7-9 and TRBJ2-3, is as follows: DTGVSQNPRHKITKRGQNVTFRCDPISEHNRLYWYRQTLGQGPEFLTYFQNEAQLEKSRLLSDRFSAERPKGSFSTLEIQRTEQGDSAMYLCASSSSRRGGADTQYFGPGTRLTVL.

This chain uses TRBV6-1 with TRBJ2-5; the D gene is possibly TRBD1 (6 bases). Germline V gene sequence: CDR1 MNHNS, CDR2 SASEGT. The V end was cut by 6 bases, the J end by 4 bases, with 9 bases between. CDR3 size: 12 residues. Here the CDR3 reads CASSLTGETQYF. For the CDR3, the DNA is TGTGCCAGCAGCTTGACAGGAGAGACCCAGTACTTC.

The CDR3 DNA sequence: TGTGCCAGCAGCGAGGTGGGACAGGGCCGCGAGCAGTACTTC. Its translation is CASSEVGQGREQYF. The genes are TRBV6-1 and TRBJ2-7, with 9 bases that match TRBD1. In germline, CDR1 is MNHNS, CDR2 SASEGT. The J segment lost 6 bases and the V segment lost 6 bases, leaving 9 bases of the junction unmatched. The CDR3 has 14 residues.

The chain joins TRBV10-3 to TRBJ1-4; no reliable D call. The CDR3 contains 13 residues. Deletions cut 6 bases from V and 7 bases from J, with 12 bases between. Germline V gene sequence: CDR1 ENHRY, CDR2 SYGVKD. This chain's CDR3 is CAISPKATEKLFF. DNA for the CDR3: TGTGCCATCAGCCCGAAGGCGACTGAAAAACTGTTTTTT.

The chain joins TRBV29-1 to TRBJ1-3, with D perhaps matching TRBD1 (6 bases). V lost 4 bases and J 0 bases, leaving 7 bases between the germline ends. The CDR3 runs to 13 residues. Germline CDR1 and CDR2: SQVTM and ANQGSEA. CDR3 nucleotides: TGCAGCGTTGGACAGGCCTCTGGAAACACCATATATTTT. It yields the protein CSVGQASGNTIYF. The entire variable domain, with the rest obtained from reference TRBV29-1 and TRBJ1-3, is as follows: SAVISQKPSRDICQRGTSLTIQCQVDSQVTMMFWYRQQPGQSLTLIATANQGSEATYESGFVIDKFPISRPNLTFSTLTVSNMSPEDSSIYLCSVGQASGNTIYFGEGSWLTVV.

The chain links TRBV29-1 to TRBJ2-2; maybe TRBD1 (5 bases). The V gene's germline CDR1 is SQVTM and CDR2 ANQGSEA. Trimming cost V 5 bases and J 5 bases, with 9 bases left between them. The CDR3 is 12 amino acids. The CDR3 bases are TGCAGCGTTAACCAGGGTACCGGGGAGCTGTTTTTT. Residues: CSVNQGTGELFF.

The chain employs TRBV6-5 and TRBJ2-3; either TRBD1 or TRBD2 may supply D (7 bases each). The CDR3 extends over 16 amino acids. CDR1 is MNHEY, CDR2 SVGAGI, per germline. V lost 4 bases and J 5 bases, leaving 19 bases between the germline ends. CDR3 nucleotide sequence: TGTGCCAGCAGTTTTCAACAGGGGAGGGGACAAGATACGCAGTATTTT. It yields the protein CASSFQQGRGQDTQYF.

The chain carries TRBV19 and TRBJ2-5, with D perhaps given as TRBD1 or TRBD2 (6 bases each). Germline V gives CDR1 LNHDA, CDR2 SQIVND (reference sequence). There are 15 residues in the CDR3. The V and J ends lost 5 bases and 5 bases respectively, with 18 bases between them. CDR3 in amino acids: CASSGSGGRGETQYF. As DNA, the CDR3 is TGTGCCAGTAGTGGTTCTGGGGGCCGGGGGGAGACCCAGTACTTC.

This clone was counted between two and nine times. For the CDR3, the DNA is TGTGCCAGCAGCTACCACAATGAGCAGTTCTTC. It codes for CASSYHNEQFF. The chain recombines TRBV11-1 with TRBJ2-1; no reliable D call. V was trimmed by 4 bases and J by 5 bases, leaving 3 bases between them. The CDR3 is made up of 11 amino acids. The V gene's germline CDR1 is SGHAT and CDR2 FQDESV (reference sequence).

V and J are TRBV5-5 and TRBJ1-3, with 7 bases identical to TRBD1. Trimming took 4 bases from V and 4 from J; bases not matched to a gene: 2. The germline V gene encodes CDR1 SGHKS and CDR2 YYEKEE (reference sequence). The CDR3 has 13 amino acids. The CDR3 here is CASSQTGGNTIYF. CDR3 in DNA: TGTGCCAGCAGCCAGACAGGGGGAAACACCATATATTTT.

This chain uses TRBV18 with TRBJ2-4, with D possibly being TRBD1 (6 bases). Trimming cost V 5 bases and J 4 bases, with 24 bases left between them. The length of the CDR3 is 18 residues. Germline V CDR1 and CDR2: KGHSH, LQKENI. The DNA for the CDR3 is TGTGCCAGCTCAGGGGAAGGACAGCGGAGTCTGGGGAAAAACATTCAGTACTTC. Protein: CASSGEGQRSLGKNIQYF. The full variable domain, in which reference TRBV18 and TRBJ2-4 provide the parts outside the CDR3, is NAGVMQNPRHLVRRRGQEARLRCSPMKGHSHVYWYRQLPEEGLKFMVYLQKENIIDESGMPKERFSAEFPKEGPSILRIQQVVRGDSAAYFCASSGEGQRSLGKNIQYFGAGTRLSVL.

The chain has TRBV9 and TRBJ2-5, with no clear D. Trimming took 0 bases from V and 4 from J, leaving 10 bases between them. The CDR3 consists of 14 residues. Germline CDR1 SGDLS, CDR2 YYNGEE. In DNA, the CDR3 is TGTGCCAGCAGCGTAGCCGGTGTGGCAGAGACCCAGTACTTC. This gives the protein CASSVAGVAETQYF.

In this sample, this clone turned up once. The rearrangement joins TRBV6-1 to TRBJ2-3; 7 bases match TRBD2. Trimming took 4 bases from V and 3 from J; bases not matched to a gene: 13. There are 17 residues in the CDR3. Germline V gene lookup returns CDR1 MNHNS and CDR2 SASEGT. The CDR3 reads CASSGPGLPSITDTQYF. DNA of the CDR3: TGTGCCAGCAGTGGACCGGGACTACCGTCTATAACAGATACGCAGTATTTT.

The CDR3 DNA follows: TGCGCCAGCAGCTCCAACCAAGAGACCCAGTACTTC. This sequence encodes CASSSNQETQYF. The chain couples TRBV10-2 to TRBJ2-5; D unresolved. There are 12 residues in the CDR3. Germline-derived CDR1 and CDR2 are WSHSY and SAAADI. Trimming removed 6 bases from V and 0 bases from J, with 5 bases in between.

The gene calls are TRBV29-1 and TRBJ1-1, with D uncertain. The germline gives CDR1 SQVTM, CDR2 ANQGSEA. The CDR3 loop spans 12 amino acids. Trimming took 6 bases from V and 7 from J, leaving 15 bases between them. CDR3 in amino acids: CSVRTGAYEAFF. CDR3 in DNA: TGCAGCGTACGAACGGGTGCATATGAAGCTTTCTTT. The full variable domain, completed using reference TRBV29-1 and TRBJ1-1, is SAVISQKPSRDICQRGTSLTIQCQVDSQVTMMFWYRQQPGQSLTLIATANQGSEATYESGFVIDKFPISRPNLTFSTLTVSNMSPEDSSIYLCSVRTGAYEAFFGQGTRLTVV.

V and J are TRBV6-5 and TRBJ1-4; D may be TRBD1 (5 bases). Between the trimmed V and J ends, which lost 6 bases and 8 bases, there was a span of 7 bases. CDR3 length: 11 residues. Germline CDR1 MNHEY, CDR2 SVGAGI. CDR3 residues: CASSPGEKLFF. DNA for the CDR3: TGTGCCAGCAGCCCAGGGGAAAAACTGTTTTTT.

This CDR3 reads CASSQDESLPLHF. In DNA form, the CDR3 reads TGCGCCAGCAGCCAAGATGAATCCCTGCCCCTCCACTTT. This chain links TRBV4-1 with TRBJ1-6; D gene unclear. V dropped 0 bases and J dropped 13 bases, with 10 bases sitting between them. The germline gives CDR1 MGHRA, CDR2 YSYEKL. CDR3 length equals 13 residues.

V is TRBV11-2 and J is TRBJ2-7; D not resolved. The ends were cut back, 0 bases at V and 2 bases at J, with 8 bases in the middle. CDR1 SGHAT and CDR2 FQNNGV come from the germline V gene. This CDR3 has 14 amino acids. The CDR3 here is CASSLDRVTYEQYF. The CDR3 DNA reads as TGTGCCAGCAGCTTAGATCGGGTCACCTACGAGCAGTACTTC. The full variable domain, in which reference TRBV11-2 and TRBJ2-7 provide the parts outside the CDR3, is EAGVAQSPRYKIIEKRQSVAFWCNPISGHATLYWYQQILGQGPKLLIQFQNNGVVDDSQLPKDRFSAERLKGVDSTLKIQPAKLEDSAVYLCASSLDRVTYEQYFGPGTRLTVT.

CDR3 loop: CASSLSGGAGNEQFF. CDR3 DNA: TGTGCCAGCAGCTTGAGCGGGGGGGCTGGCAATGAGCAGTTCTTC. The chain is built from TRBV11-3 and TRBJ2-1; 10 positions agree with TRBD2. CDR3 size: 15 residues. V gave up 3 bases and J gave up 6 bases; unmatched junction bases: 5. Germline CDR1 SGHNT, CDR2 YENEEA.

This clone was counted a single time. The gene calls are TRBV7-9 and TRBJ1-3; D remains ambiguous. This CDR3 has 12 amino acids. Germline-derived CDR1 and CDR2 are SEHNR and FQNEAQ (reference sequence). V was shortened by 5 bases and J by 11 bases, with 13 bases between the two germline ends. The CDR3 region is CASSPQSSPIYF. The DNA for the CDR3 is TGTGCCAGCAGCCCCCAAAGCAGCCCCATATATTTT.

The chain employs TRBV27 and TRBJ2-5; D is undetermined. The V and J ends lost 4 bases and 1 base respectively, with 7 bases between them. Germline CDR1 and CDR2: MNHEY and SMNVEV (reference sequence). The CDR3 sequence is 13 residues long. This CDR3 is CASSWNSQETQYF. The CDR3 nucleotides are TGTGCCAGCAGTTGGAACAGCCAAGAGACCCAGTACTTC.

The chain joins TRBV28 to TRBJ2-3; either TRBD1 or TRBD2 may supply D (6 bases each). The CDR3 contains 15 residues. From germline, CDR1 is MDHEN and CDR2 SYDVKM. V shed 2 bases and J shed 2 bases, with 11 bases lying between them. CDR3 sequence reads: CASSLTGAYTDTQYF. CDR3 nucleotides: TGTGCCAGCAGTTTAACGGGGGCTTACACAGATACGCAGTATTTT. Using reference TRBV28 and TRBJ2-3 for the parts outside the CDR3, the full variable domain is DVKVTQSSRYLVKRTGEKVFLECVQDMDHENMFWYRQDPGLGLRLIYFSYDVKMKEKGDIPEGYSVSREKKERFSLILESASTNQTSMYLCASSLTGAYTDTQYFGPGTRLTVL.